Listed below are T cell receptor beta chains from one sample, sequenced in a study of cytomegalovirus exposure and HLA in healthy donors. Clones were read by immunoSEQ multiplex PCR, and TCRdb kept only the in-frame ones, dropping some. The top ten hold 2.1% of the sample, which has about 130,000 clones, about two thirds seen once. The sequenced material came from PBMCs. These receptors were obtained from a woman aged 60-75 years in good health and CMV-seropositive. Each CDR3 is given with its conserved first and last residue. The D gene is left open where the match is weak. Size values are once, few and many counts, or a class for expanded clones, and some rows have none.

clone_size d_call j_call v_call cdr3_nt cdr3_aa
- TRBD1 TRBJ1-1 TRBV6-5 TGTGCCAGCAGTCTACAGGGGGCGTTAGACACTGAAGCTTTCTTT CASSLQGALDTEAFF
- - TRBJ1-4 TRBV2 TGTGCCAGCAGAGGACAGCACCCGGGGGAAAAACTGTTTTTT CASRGQHPGEKLFF
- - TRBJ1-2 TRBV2 TGTGCCAGCAAGTCCAGTAACTATGGCTACACCTTC CASKSSNYGYTF
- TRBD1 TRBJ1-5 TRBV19 TGTGCCAGTGGCGGGACAGGGGATCAGCCCCAGCATTTT CASGGTGDQPQHF
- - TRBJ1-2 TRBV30 TGTGCCTGGAGTGTAAACAGAATGGGCGGCTACACCTTC CAWSVNRMGGYTF
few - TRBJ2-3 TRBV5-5 TGTGCCAGCAGCTCCCAGGTGGGGCTGACAGATACGCAGTATTTT CASSSQVGLTDTQYF
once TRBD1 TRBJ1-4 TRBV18 TGTGCCAGCTCACCAGGGACAGATAATGAAAAACTGTTTTTT CASSPGTDNEKLFF
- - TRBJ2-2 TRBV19 TGTGCCAGTAATCAACAGTACACCGGGGAGCTGTTTTTT CASNQQYTGELFF
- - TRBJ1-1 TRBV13 TGTGCCAGCAGCTTAGAGGGGAAGAACACTGAAGCTTTCTTT CASSLEGKNTEAFF
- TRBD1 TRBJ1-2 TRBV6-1 TGTGCCAGCAGTGAAGAGTGGGGACAGGGTCCATTCTATGGCTACACCTTC CASSEEWGQGPFYGYTF
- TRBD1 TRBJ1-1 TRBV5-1 TGCGCCAGCAGCTTGTCTGGGACAGTTCAGTTAGCTTTCTTT CASSLSGTVQLAFF
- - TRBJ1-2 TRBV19 TGTGCCAGTAGTATAGTACAGGGTGGAAACTATGGCTACACCTTC CASSIVQGGNYGYTF
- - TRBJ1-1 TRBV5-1 TGCGCCAGCAGCTCGGACTTGGGCACTGAAGCTTTCTTT CASSSDLGTEAFF
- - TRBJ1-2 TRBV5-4 TGTGCCAGCAGCTTGGGGCAGGGGACGACGGTTAACTATGGCTACACCTTC CASSLGQGTTVNYGYTF
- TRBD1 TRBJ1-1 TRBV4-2 TGTGCCAGCAGCCAAGGCAGCAGGACACAGGGGCGAGCTTTCTTT CASSQGSRTQGRAFF
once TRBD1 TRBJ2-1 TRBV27 TGTGCCAGCAGTTCCCGACAGGGTGGGTCCTACAATGAGCAGTTCTTC CASSSRQGGSYNEQFF
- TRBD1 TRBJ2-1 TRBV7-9 TGTGCCAGCAGCCCGGGACAGGGTTTTAATGAGCAGTTCTTC CASSPGQGFNEQFF
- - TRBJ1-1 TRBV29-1 TGCAGCGGGGTGGGGGCTTTGACTGAAGCTTTCTTT CSGVGALTEAFF
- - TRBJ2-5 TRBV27 TGTGCCAGCAGTCCCGGGTACGGAGAGACCCAGTACTTC CASSPGYGETQYF
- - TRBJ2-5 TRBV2 TGTGCCAGCAGTGGGGGAGGGGGGCAAGAGACCCAGTACTTC CASSGGGGQETQYF
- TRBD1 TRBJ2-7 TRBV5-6 TGTGCCAGCAGCCTACCGGGACAGGGATTCTACGAGCAGTACTTC CASSLPGQGFYEQYF
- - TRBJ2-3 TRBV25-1 TGTGCCAGCAGTGAACAGCGGACTTTAACCGCCCCCACAGATACGCAGTATTTT CASSEQRTLTAPTDTQYF
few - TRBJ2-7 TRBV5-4 TGTGCCAGCAAAAGCCAGGGCAGCTCGAGGTACGAGCAGTACTTC CASKSQGSSRYEQYF
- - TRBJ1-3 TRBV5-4 TGTGCCAGCAGCCTCGACTCCGGAAACACCATATATTTT CASSLDSGNTIYF
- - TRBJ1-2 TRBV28 TGTGCCAGCAGTTCCTCGGAGAGGGGGGGCTATGGCTACACCTTC CASSSSERGGYGYTF
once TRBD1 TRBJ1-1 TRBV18 TGTGCCAGCTCACCACCTCTTGGACAGGGAAACACTGAAGCTTTCTTT CASSPPLGQGNTEAFF
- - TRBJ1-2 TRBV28 TGTGCCAGCAGGGGCGATTATGGCTACACCTTC CASRGDYGYTF
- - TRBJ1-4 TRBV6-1 TGTGCCAGCAGTGGAGGGAGGGCCGGGTATGAAAAACTGTTTTTT CASSGGRAGYEKLFF
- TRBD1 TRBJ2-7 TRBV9 TGTGCCAGCAGCGTAACTCCGGGACAGGGGGACGAGCAGTACTTC CASSVTPGQGDEQYF
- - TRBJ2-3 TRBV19 TGTGCCAGTAGCAGACAGAGGAGCACAGATACGCAGTATTTT CASSRQRSTDTQYF
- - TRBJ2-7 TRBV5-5 TGTGCCAGCAGCTTGGCCGGGGCGGGGGCGATCGACTCCTACGAGCAGTACTTC CASSLAGAGAIDSYEQYF
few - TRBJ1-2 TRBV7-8 TGTGCCAGCAGCTTAGAGACAGCCTATTATGGCTACACCTTC CASSLETAYYGYTF
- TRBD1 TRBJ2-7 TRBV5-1 TGCGCCAGCACCAACCGACAGGGTGAGAACGAGCAGTACTTC CASTNRQGENEQYF
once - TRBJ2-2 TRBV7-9 TGTGCCAGCATCTTTGGAGGGGCCGGGGAGCTGTTTTTT CASIFGGAGELFF
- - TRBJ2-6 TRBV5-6 TGTGCCAGCAGCTTGGTTCAGAACTCTGGGGCCAACGTCCTGACTTTC CASSLVQNSGANVLTF
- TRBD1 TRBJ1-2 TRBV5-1 TGCGCCAGCAGCTTGGCTTCGGACAGGCTCTATGGCTACACCTTC CASSLASDRLYGYTF
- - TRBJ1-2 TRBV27 TGTGCCAGCAGTTTCAGGGGTGATGGCTACACCTTC CASSFRGDGYTF
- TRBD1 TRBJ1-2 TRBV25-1 TGTGCCAGCAGGGGGACAGGGATGAACTATGGCTACACCTTC CASRGTGMNYGYTF
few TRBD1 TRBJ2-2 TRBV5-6 TGTGCCAGCAGCCTCCCGGGACAGGGGGCCTCCGGGGAGCTGTTTTTT CASSLPGQGASGELFF
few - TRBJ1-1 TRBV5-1 TGCGCCAGCAGCTTGGAAGCAGGATATACGAACACTGAAGCTTTCTTT CASSLEAGYTNTEAFF
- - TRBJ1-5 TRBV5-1 TGCGCCAGCAGCTTGGGGGCCCATGAGAGCAATCAGCCCCAGCATTTT CASSLGAHESNQPQHF
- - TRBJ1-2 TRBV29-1 TGCAGCGTTGGTCCGGAGGAGGGCTACACCTTC CSVGPEEGYTF
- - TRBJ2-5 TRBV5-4 TGTGCCAGCAGCTTCAGACTAGATCAAGAGACCCAGTACTTC CASSFRLDQETQYF
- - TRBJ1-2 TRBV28 TGTGCCAGCACCCCGGCGGGGGTTTATGGCTACACCTTC CASTPAGVYGYTF
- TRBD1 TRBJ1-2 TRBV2 TGTGCCAGCAGACCCTTACAGGGGGCTAATGGCTACACCTTC CASRPLQGANGYTF
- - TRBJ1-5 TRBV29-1 TGCAGCGTTGCCCCACAGGGTGGGCAGCCCCAGCATTTT CSVAPQGGQPQHF
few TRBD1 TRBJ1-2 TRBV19 TGTGCCAGTAGTGATCACAGGGGAAATTATCAAAACTATGGCTACACCTTC CASSDHRGNYQNYGYTF